This T cell receptor beta chain was recorded in a study of blood T cell repertoires in COVID-19. Study background: Acute and convalescent COVID-19 samples came from the United States, Italy and Spain. T cells, B-cell-depleted T cells, or PBMCs provided the cDNA or gDNA that served as material.

Methods used by the authors: Amplification with reference gene primers provided the estimates of nucleated cell counts. Assay: immunoSEQ multiplex PCR; the TCRdb copy retains only in-frame clones and omits some. The V and J calls and the clone size are those of that table, but D and trimming were determined from the DNA. The sample records 200,000 to 250,000 clones, approximately 82% being singletons. The V and J ends lost 6 bases and 10 bases respectively, with 16 bases between them. This CDR3 has 12 residues. Looked up from germline, CDR1 is SGHRS and CDR2 is YFSETQ. The chain has TRBV5-1 and TRBJ2-5, with D hard to call. Sequenced sample: peripheral blood. This sequence was found in a woman aged 40 to 49 with acute or convalescent COVID-19. The CDR3 nucleotides read TGCGCCAGCACCAACCTCGCGTCCGACCAGTACTTC. Amino acid sequence: CASTNLASDQYF. Full variable domain (outside the CDR3, taken from reference TRBV5-1 and TRBJ2-5): KAGVTQTPRYLIKTRGQQVTLSCSPISGHRSVSWYQQTPGQGLQFLFEYFSETQRNKGNFPGRFSGRQFSNSRSEMNVSTLELGDSALYLCASTNLASDQYFGPGTRLLVL.